These 17 T cell receptor beta chains originate from one sample sequenced in a study of identical twins. One entry per CDR3 protein, called by TCRdb with MiXCR from the 5' RACE reads. The sample includes around 670,000 distinct CDR3 sequences, roughly 6.2% seen only once; the top ten take about 1.8%. Material: naive T cells sorted from blood. The receptors here all came from a man aged 18 to 29 in good health.

This clonotype was seen many times. The chain couples TRBV12-3 or TRBV12-4 to TRBJ2-7; D is unresolved. This CDR3 comprises 11 residues. V was pared by 1 base and J by 6 bases, with 4 bases between. The CDR3, as DNA: TGTGCCAGCAGTTTAGGGACCGAGCAGTACGTC. Amino acid sequence: CASSLGTEQYV.

This clonotype was seen many times. The chain links TRBV5-4 to TRBJ2-1; D gene uncertain. Trimming shortened V by 2 bases and J by 5 bases, and 5 bases separated the two germline ends. Looked up from germline, CDR1 is SGHNT and CDR2 is YYREEE (reference sequence). This CDR3 has 12 residues. CDR3 nucleotide sequence: TGTGCCAGCAGCTTCTCTCACAATGAGCAGTTCTTC. It encodes CASSFSHNEQFF.

V gene TRBV6-1 combines with J gene TRBJ2-7; D is uncertain. Trimming removed 6 bases at V and 6 bases at J, with 18 bases between. The germline gives CDR1 MNHNS, CDR2 SASEGT. This CDR3 has 14 residues. The CDR3 is CASSPGGVGVEQYF. The CDR3 DNA reads as TGTGCCAGCAGCCCCGGTGGGGTTGGGGTCGAGCAGTACTTC.

There are a few counts of this clonotype. The chain carries TRBV10-3 and TRBJ2-1; 9 nucleotides agree with TRBD1. CDR1 and CDR2 (germline): ENHRY, SYGVKD. The CDR3 consists of 16 residues. The junction had 8 bases not matched to a gene; V was cut back by 6 bases and J by 2 bases. CDR3 DNA sequence: TGTGCCATCAGGAGCGACAGGGGGTCAGCCTACAATGAGCAGTTCTTC. Translating gives CAIRSDRGSAYNEQFF.

This clonotype has a handful of counts. The chain links TRBV12-3 or TRBV12-4 to TRBJ2-7; D is unclear. CDR3 length: 14 residues. Trimming stripped 9 bases from V and 0 bases from J, with 15 bases between. The CDR3: CASRDSVSSYEQYF. DNA of the CDR3: TGTGCCAGTAGAGACTCCGTTAGCTCCTACGAGCAGTACTTC.

This clonotype was observed at least ten times. This chain uses TRBV20-1 with TRBJ1-5; 7 bases match TRBD1. Unmatched junction bases numbered 4, after V lost 1 base and J lost 4 bases. This CDR3 region has 14 residues. Germline V gene lookup returns CDR1 DFQATT and CDR2 SNEGSKA (reference sequence). CDR3 bases: TGCAGTGCTAGAGTGACAGGGACTAATCAGCCCCAGCATTTT. Residues: CSARVTGTNQPQHF.

There are many counts of this clonotype. The chain employs TRBV15 and TRBJ1-2; TRBD1 matches at 8 bases. The J segment lost 6 bases and the V segment lost 0 bases, leaving 6 bases of the junction unmatched. This CDR3 has 15 amino acids. The germline gives CDR1 LNHNV, CDR2 YYDKDF (reference sequence). The CDR3 nucleotides are TGTGCCACCAGCAGAGAGAGGACAGGGATCCATGGCTACACCTTC. Translated, it gives CATSRERTGIHGYTF.

The rearrangement joins TRBV7-2 to TRBJ2-1; 8 bases are shared with TRBD1. With V trimmed by 1 base and J by 5 bases, 7 bases remained unmatched. Germline V gene data show CDR1 as SGHTA and CDR2 as FQGNSA. The CDR3 loop spans 16 amino acids. DNA for the CDR3: TGTGCCAGCAGCTTAGATTCCGGACAGGGTAACAATGAGCAGTTCTTC. It translates to CASSLDSGQGNNEQFF.

The V and J genes are TRBV4-1 and TRBJ1-5; 8 positions match TRBD1. CDR3 length: 14 amino acids. V gave up 2 bases and J gave up 4 bases; unmatched junction bases: 1. Per germline, CDR1 MGHRA and CDR2 YSYEKL. The CDR3 nucleotides read TGCGCCAGCAGCCAACGACAGGGGAATCAGCCCCAGCATTTT. Translating it yields CASSQRQGNQPQHF.

This clonotype has just a few counts. The chain joins TRBV3-1 to TRBJ1-1; D ambiguous. Germline V gives CDR1 LGHDT, CDR2 YNNKEL (reference sequence). This CDR3 spans 12 amino acids. With 1 base removed from V and 4 bases from J, the gap between germline ends came to 4 bases. The DNA for the CDR3 is TGTGCCAGCAGCCAAGCTCCCACTGAAGCTTTCTTT. It is translated as CASSQAPTEAFF.

This clonotype was seen many times. The rearrangement uses TRBV12-3 or TRBV12-4 and TRBJ2-1, with a possible D match to TRBD2 (6 bases). The CDR3 is 16 amino acids. Trimming cost V 5 bases and J 2 bases, with 16 bases left between them. In nucleotides, the CDR3 is TGTGCCAGCAGTCCCCGGGGACTTTTGGCCTACAATGAGCAGTTCTTC. Translation gives CASSPRGLLAYNEQFF.

The rearrangement joins TRBV23-1 to TRBJ2-1; D may match TRBD1 or TRBD2 (5 bases each). TRBV23-1 is classed as an ORF, of uncertain function. The length of the CDR3 is 17 residues. V lost 3 bases and J lost 0, with 15 bases in between. The CDR3 spells CASSHPKGTSSYNEQFF. The CDR3, as DNA: TGCGCCAGCAGTCATCCGAAGGGGACGAGCTCCTACAATGAGCAGTTCTTC.

This clonotype was observed many times. This chain links TRBV6-2 or TRBV6-3 with TRBJ2-1, with 7 bases lining up with TRBD2. This CDR3 is 14 amino acids long. In germline, CDR1 is MNHEY, CDR2 SVGEGT. J was trimmed by 1 base and V by 7 bases; bases with no gene match: 4. The CDR3 here is CASTLRESYNEQFF. The CDR3 nucleotides read TGTGCCAGCACTCTGCGGGAGTCCTACAATGAGCAGTTCTTC.

This clonotype turned up a few times. V gene TRBV20-1 combines with J gene TRBJ2-5; D might be TRBD2 (7 bases). The CDR3 length is 16 residues. Per germline, CDR1 DFQATT and CDR2 SNEGSKA (reference sequence). The ends were cut back, 3 bases at V and 0 bases at J, with 17 bases in the middle. In DNA, the CDR3 is TGCAGTGCTAGCCTCGGGGGGCGGGAGTACCAAGAGACCCAGTACTTC. It is translated as CSASLGGREYQETQYF.

In this sample, this clonotype turned up many times. This sequence joins TRBV3-1 and TRBJ2-7; 7 positions agree with TRBD2. The germline V gene has CDR1 LGHDT and CDR2 YNNKEL (reference sequence). After removal of 5 bases from V and 3 bases from J, the junction contained 1 base not matched to a gene. This CDR3 is built from 12 residues. The chain's CDR3 is CASSGGDYEQYF. The CDR3 DNA follows: TGTGCCAGCAGCGGGGGGGACTACGAGCAGTACTTC.

The V gene is TRBV6-5, the J gene TRBJ2-1; 9 nucleotides agree with TRBD2. Germline CDR1 is MNHEY and CDR2 is SVGAGI. J lost 6 bases, V lost 4 bases, and 10 bases had no gene match. The CDR3 is 16 amino acids. The CDR3 loop is CASSSKLAGPLNEQFF. For the CDR3, the DNA is TGTGCCAGCAGTTCCAAACTAGCGGGCCCCCTCAATGAGCAGTTCTTC.

This clonotype occurred a few times. The DNA of the CDR3 is TGTGCCAGCACCACCATCTGGGACAGTAGCACAGATACGCAGTATTTT. Its translation: CASTTIWDSSTDTQYF. The chain combines TRBV7-8 with TRBJ2-3; 7 bases align to TRBD1. The CDR3 sequence is 16 residues long. The V segment lost 7 bases and the J segment 0 bases; nucleotides outside the gene matches: 10. CDR1 and CDR2 (germline): SGHVS, FQNEAQ.